The clone carrying this T cell receptor beta chain was recorded a few times. Deletions cut 0 bases from V and 0 bases from J, with 8 bases between. From germline, CDR1 is LNHNV and CDR2 YYDKDF (reference sequence). The CDR3 has 15 amino acids. Investigators took approximately 10 milliliters of peripheral blood from every donor. The sample comes from a study of blood T cells in healthy people across ages. A second about 7 to 12 cycle PCR used barcoded and J-beta primers. TCRdb used MiXCR to reprocess the 5' RACE reads, holding one entry per CDR3 protein. The sample has some 940,000 distinct CDR3 sequences, under 35% seen once. The same specimen was also included in a second study, on T cells of mothers and their children.

This clonotype originated in a woman in her thirties or forties in good health. The rearrangement uses TRBV15 and TRBJ2-5, with D perhaps matching TRBD1 or TRBD2 (6 bases each). The sample was blood. The CDR3 protein is CATSRDGGHQETQYF. The CDR3 region has the DNA TGTGCCACCAGCAGAGATGGGGGGCACCAAGAGACCCAGTACTTC.